The present TCR beta chain was sequenced within a study of blood T cell repertoires in COVID-19. For the study at large: Acute and convalescent COVID-19 specimens originated in the United States, Italy and Spain.

Germline assignment: CDR1 LNHDA and CDR2 SQIVND (reference sequence). Trimming removed 8 bases at V and 4 bases at J, with 17 bases between. The CDR3 runs to 14 residues. Recovered status applied to Cohort 3 donors who had two consecutive negative PCRs. It also applied to those with clearance or with symptom resolution. Sequencing was performed with immunoSEQ multiplex PCR; in TCRdb, only in-frame clones are kept and a portion is missing. The table has around 200,000 clones, roughly four fifths seen once. Source material: PBMCs or T cells enriched from blood (not recorded which). The rearrangement joins TRBV19 to TRBJ1-1; weak D call: TRBD1 (5 bases). The TCR was taken from a man in his forties or fifties who had recovered from COVID-19. CDR3 sequence reads: CASRKTDGVTEAFF. DNA for the CDR3: TGTGCCAGTCGAAAGACAGATGGGGTCACTGAAGCTTTCTTT.